This record covers a single T cell receptor beta chain. Its antigen is as yet unknown. The germline V gene encodes CDR1 KGHSH and CDR2 LQKENI. CDR3 size: 14 residues. V lost 2 bases, J lost 7 bases, and 14 bases lay in between. TCRdb re-analysed the 5' RACE reads in MiXCR, keeping a single row per CDR3 protein. The sample holds a few hundred thousand distinct CDR3 sequences, 20% to 30% seen once. The sample belongs to a study of CD8 T cells in ankylosing spondylitis. Whole-study findings and limits: Clones linked to the disease showed a CD8+ phenotype. They occurred at relatively low frequencies in peripheral blood.

The source material was blood, either unsorted or a sorted T cell fraction (not recorded which). This chain links TRBV18 with TRBJ2-5; D possibly uses TRBD1 or TRBD2 (6 bases each). The sequence was collected from a male donor with ankylosing spondylitis or in good health (not recorded which). The CDR3 here is CASSPWDTGGTQYF. The CDR3 DNA reads TGTGCCAGCTCACCATGGGACACCGGGGGGACCCAGTACTTC.